This paragraph reports one T cell receptor beta chain. Its matching antigen is unknown. TCRdb recomputed calls from the 5' RACE reads with MiXCR, one row per CDR3 protein. The sample lists several thousand distinct CDR3 sequences, around 72% occurring once. Overall study results and limits: The larger cohort examined one V-J beta rearrangement, not whole repertoires.

The CDR3 spans 12 residues. CDR1 is MGHRA, CDR2 YSYEKL, per germline. Trimming removed 0 bases at V and 10 bases at J, with 9 bases between. The sorted Tregs were CD4+CD25+CD127-/low cells. The receptor comes from a female donor with breast cancer. The specimen sequenced was tumor-infiltrating Tregs sorted from the breast tumor. This rearrangement joins TRBV4-1 to TRBJ1-2; the D gene is possibly TRBD1 (5 bases). CDR3 bases: TGCGCCAGCAGCCAAGAGGGACTGACCTACACCTTC. This encodes CASSQEGLTYTF.